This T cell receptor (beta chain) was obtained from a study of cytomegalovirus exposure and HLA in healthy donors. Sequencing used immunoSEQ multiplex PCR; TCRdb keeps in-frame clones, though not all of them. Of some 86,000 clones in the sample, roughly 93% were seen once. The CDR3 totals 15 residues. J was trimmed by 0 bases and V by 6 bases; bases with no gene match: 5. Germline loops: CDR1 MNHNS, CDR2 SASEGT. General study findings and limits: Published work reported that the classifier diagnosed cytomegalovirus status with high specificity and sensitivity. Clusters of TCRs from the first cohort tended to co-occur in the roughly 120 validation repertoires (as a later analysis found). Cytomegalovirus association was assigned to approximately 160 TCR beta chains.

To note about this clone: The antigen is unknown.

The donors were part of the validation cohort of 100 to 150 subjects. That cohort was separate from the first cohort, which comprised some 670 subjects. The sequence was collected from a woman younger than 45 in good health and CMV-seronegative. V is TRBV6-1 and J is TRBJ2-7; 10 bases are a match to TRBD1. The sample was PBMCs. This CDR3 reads CASRPTGGLSYEQYF. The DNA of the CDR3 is TGTGCCAGCAGACCGACAGGGGGCCTCTCCTACGAGCAGTACTTC.